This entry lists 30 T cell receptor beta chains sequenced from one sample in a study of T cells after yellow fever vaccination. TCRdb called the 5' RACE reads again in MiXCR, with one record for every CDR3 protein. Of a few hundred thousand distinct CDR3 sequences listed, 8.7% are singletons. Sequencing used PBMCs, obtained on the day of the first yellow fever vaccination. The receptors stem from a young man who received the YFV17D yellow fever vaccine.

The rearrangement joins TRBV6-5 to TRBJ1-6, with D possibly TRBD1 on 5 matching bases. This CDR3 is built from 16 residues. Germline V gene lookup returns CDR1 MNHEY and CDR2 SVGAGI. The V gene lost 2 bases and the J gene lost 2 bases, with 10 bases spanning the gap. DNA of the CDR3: TGTGCCAGCAGTTACACGCGACAGCCCTATAATTCACCCCTCCACTTT. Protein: CASSYTRQPYNSPLHF.

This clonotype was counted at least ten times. The CDR3 DNA reads TGTGCCATCAGTGAGGGACAGGGCTACGAGCAGTACGTC. Protein: CAISEGQGYEQYV. V gene TRBV10-3 combines with J gene TRBJ2-7; TRBD1 matches 8 bases. Germline loops: CDR1 ENHRY, CDR2 SYGVKD. CDR3 length: 13 amino acids. V trimming: 2 bases; J trimming: 3 bases; junction bases outside the gene matches: 0.

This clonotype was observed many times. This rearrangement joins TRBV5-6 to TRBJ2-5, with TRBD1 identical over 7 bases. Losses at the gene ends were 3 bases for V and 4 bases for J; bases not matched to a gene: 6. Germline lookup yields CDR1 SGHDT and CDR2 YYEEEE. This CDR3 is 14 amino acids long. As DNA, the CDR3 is TGTGCCAGCAGCTGGGCGACAGGGCGAGAGACCCAGTACTTC. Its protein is CASSWATGRETQYF.

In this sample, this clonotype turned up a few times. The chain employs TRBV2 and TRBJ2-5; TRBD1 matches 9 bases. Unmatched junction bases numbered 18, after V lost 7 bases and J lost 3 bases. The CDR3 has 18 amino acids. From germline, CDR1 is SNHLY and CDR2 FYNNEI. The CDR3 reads CASTRAAYGTGLEETQYF. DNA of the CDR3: TGTGCCAGCACTCGGGCGGCCTACGGGACAGGGCTGGAAGAGACCCAGTACTTC.

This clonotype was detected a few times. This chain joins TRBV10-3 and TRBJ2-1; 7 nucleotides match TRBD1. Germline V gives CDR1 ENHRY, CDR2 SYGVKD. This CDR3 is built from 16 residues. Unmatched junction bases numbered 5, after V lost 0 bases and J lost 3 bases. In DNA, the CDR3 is TGTGCCATCAGTGAGTCGACCGCAGGGGGCTACAATGAGCAGTTCTTC. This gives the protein CAISESTAGGYNEQFF.

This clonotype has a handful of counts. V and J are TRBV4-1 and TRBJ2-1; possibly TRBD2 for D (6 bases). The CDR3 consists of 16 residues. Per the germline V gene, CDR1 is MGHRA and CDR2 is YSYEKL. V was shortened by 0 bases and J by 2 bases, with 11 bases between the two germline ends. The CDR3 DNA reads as TGCGCCAGCAGCCAAGAGGTTGGCGGGGCCTACAATGAGCAGTTCTTC. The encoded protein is CASSQEVGGAYNEQFF.

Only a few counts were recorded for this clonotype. The CDR3 loop reads CASSPTGSSGNTIYF. The CDR3 DNA is TGTGCCAGCAGTCCTACTGGGAGCTCTGGAAACACCATATATTTT. This chain links TRBV12-3 or TRBV12-4 with TRBJ1-3; no definite D call. CDR3 length equals 15 residues. Trimming stripped 5 bases from V and 0 bases from J, with 11 bases between.

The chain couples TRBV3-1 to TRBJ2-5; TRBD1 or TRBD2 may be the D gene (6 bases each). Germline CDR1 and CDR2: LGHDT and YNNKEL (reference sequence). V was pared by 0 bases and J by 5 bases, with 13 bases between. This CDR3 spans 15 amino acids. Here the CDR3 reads CASSQDLGGWETQYF. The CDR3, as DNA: TGTGCCAGCAGCCAAGATTTGGGGGGCTGGGAGACCCAGTACTTC.

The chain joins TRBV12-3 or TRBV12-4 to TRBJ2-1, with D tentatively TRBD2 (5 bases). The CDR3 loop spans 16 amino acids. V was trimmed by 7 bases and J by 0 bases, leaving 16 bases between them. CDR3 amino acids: CASTPQQGSSYNEQFF. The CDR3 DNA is TGTGCCAGCACCCCACAGCAAGGGAGCTCCTACAATGAGCAGTTCTTC.

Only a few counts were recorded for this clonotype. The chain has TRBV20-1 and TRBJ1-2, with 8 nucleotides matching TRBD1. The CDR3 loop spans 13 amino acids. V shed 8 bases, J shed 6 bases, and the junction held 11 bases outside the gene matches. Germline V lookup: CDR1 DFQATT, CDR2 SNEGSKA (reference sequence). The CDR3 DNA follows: TGCAGTTCATTCGTCCAGGGGGCTGATGGCTACACCTTC. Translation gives CSSFVQGADGYTF.

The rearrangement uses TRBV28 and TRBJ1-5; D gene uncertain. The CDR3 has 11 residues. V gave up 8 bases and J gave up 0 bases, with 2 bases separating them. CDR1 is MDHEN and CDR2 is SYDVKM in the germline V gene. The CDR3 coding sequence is TGTGCCAGCCATAGCAATCAGCCCCAGCATTTT. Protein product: CASHSNQPQHF.

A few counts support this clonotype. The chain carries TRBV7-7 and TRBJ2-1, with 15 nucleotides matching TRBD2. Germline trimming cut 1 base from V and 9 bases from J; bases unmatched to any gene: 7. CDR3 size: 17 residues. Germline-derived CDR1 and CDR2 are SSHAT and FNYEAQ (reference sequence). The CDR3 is CASSLGPGLAGGGEQFF. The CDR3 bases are TGTGCCAGCAGCTTAGGCCCGGGACTAGCGGGGGGAGGTGAGCAGTTCTTC.

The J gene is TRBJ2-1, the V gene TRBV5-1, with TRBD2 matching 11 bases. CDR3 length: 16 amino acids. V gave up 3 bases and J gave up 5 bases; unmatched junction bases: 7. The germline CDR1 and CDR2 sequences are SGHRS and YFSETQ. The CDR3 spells CASSWSLAGGNNEQFF. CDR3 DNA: TGCGCCAGCAGCTGGAGTCTAGCGGGGGGAAACAATGAGCAGTTCTTC.

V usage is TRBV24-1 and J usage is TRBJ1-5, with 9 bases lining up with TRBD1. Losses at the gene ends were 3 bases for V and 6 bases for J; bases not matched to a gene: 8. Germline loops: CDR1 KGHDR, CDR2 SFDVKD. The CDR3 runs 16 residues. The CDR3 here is CATSDGGTGQGQPQHF. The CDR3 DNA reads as TGTGCCACCAGTGATGGAGGGACAGGGCAAGGTCAGCCCCAGCATTTT.

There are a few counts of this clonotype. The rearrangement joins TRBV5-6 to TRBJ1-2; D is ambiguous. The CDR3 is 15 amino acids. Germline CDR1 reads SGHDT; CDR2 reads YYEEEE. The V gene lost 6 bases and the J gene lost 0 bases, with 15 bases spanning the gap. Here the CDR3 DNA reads TGTGCCAGCACCGATCCTCATGGAGCTAACTATGGCTACACCTTC. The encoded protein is CASTDPHGANYGYTF.

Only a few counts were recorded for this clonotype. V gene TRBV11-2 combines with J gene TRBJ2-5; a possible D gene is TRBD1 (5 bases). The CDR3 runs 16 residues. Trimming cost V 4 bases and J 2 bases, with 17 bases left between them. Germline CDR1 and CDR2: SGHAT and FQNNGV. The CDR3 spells CASSYGWGPVQETQYF. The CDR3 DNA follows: TGTGCCAGCAGCTACGGATGGGGCCCCGTTCAAGAGACCCAGTACTTC.

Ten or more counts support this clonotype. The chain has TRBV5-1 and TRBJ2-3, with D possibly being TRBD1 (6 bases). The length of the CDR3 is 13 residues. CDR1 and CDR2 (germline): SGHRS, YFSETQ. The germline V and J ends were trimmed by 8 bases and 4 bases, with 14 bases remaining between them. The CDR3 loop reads CASRQGPADTQYF. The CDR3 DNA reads TGCGCCAGTCGGCAGGGGCCAGCAGATACGCAGTATTTT.

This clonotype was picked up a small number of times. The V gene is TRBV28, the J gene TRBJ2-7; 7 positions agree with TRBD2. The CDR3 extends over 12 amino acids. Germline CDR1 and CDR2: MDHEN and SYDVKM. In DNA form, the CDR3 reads TGTGCTGCGGGAGAGAGCTCCTACGAGCAGTACGTC. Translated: CAAGESSYEQYV.

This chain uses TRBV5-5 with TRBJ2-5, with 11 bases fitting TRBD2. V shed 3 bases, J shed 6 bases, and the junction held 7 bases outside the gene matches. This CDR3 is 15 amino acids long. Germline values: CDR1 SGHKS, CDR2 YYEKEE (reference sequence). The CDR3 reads CASSSGWTSGQTQYF. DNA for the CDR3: TGTGCCAGCAGCTCGGGGTGGACTAGCGGGCAGACCCAGTACTTC.

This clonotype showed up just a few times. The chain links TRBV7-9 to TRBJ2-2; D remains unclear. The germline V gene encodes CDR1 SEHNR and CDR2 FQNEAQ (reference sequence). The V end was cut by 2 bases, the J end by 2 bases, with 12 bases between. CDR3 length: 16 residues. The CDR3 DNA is TGTGCCAGCAGCTTATCCGCTGTCCTCAACACCGGGGAGCTGTTTTTT. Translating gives CASSLSAVLNTGELFF.

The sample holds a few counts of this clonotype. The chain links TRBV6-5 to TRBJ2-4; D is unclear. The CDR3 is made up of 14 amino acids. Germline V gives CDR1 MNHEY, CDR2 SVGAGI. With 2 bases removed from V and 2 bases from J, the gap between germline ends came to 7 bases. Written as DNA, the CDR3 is TGTGCCAGCAGTTACGGGGATACCAAAAACATTCAGTACTTC. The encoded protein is CASSYGDTKNIQYF.

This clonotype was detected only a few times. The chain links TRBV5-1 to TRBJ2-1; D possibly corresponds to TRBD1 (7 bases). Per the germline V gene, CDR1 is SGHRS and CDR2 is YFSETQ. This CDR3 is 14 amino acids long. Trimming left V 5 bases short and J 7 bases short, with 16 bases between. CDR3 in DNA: TGCGCCAGCAGGGGGACAGCGGGCGGGAATGAGCAGTTCTTC. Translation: CASRGTAGGNEQFF.

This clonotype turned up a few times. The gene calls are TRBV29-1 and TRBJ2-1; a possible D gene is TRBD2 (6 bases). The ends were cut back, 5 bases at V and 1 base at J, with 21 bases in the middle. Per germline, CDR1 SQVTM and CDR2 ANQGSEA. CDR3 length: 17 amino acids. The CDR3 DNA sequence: TGCAGCGTTCCACTCCCTGGCGGGGTAGGGTCCTACAATGAGCAGTTCTTC. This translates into CSVPLPGGVGSYNEQFF.

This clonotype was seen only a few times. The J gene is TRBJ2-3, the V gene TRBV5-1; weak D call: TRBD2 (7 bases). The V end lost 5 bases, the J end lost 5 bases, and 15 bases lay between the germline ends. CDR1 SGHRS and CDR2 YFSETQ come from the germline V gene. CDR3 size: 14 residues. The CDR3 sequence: CASSSGGRGDTQYF. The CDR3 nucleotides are TGCGCCAGCAGTTCCGGGGGGCGGGGAGATACGCAGTATTTT.

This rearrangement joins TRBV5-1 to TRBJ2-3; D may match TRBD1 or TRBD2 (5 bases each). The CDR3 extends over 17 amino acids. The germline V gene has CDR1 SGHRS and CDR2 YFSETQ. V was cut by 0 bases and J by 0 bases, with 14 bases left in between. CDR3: CASSLAPRGSSTDTQYF. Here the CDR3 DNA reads TGCGCCAGCAGCTTGGCTCCCCGGGGCAGCAGCACAGATACGCAGTATTTT. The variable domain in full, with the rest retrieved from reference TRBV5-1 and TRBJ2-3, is KAGVTQTPRYLIKTRGQQVTLSCSPISGHRSVSWYQQTPGQGLQFLFEYFSETQRNKGNFPGRFSGRQFSNSRSEMNVSTLELGDSALYLCASSLAPRGSSTDTQYFGPGTRLTVL.

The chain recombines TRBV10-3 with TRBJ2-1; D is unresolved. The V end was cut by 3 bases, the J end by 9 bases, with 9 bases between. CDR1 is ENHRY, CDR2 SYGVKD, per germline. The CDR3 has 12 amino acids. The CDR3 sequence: CAISEQPGEQFF. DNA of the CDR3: TGTGCCATCAGTGAACAGCCGGGTGAGCAGTTCTTC.

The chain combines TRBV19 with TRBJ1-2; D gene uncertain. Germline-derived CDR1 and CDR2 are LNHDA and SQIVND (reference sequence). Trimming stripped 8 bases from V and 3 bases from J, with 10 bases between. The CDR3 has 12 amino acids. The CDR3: CASASSYYGYTF. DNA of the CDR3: TGTGCCAGTGCGTCCAGCTACTATGGCTACACCTTC.

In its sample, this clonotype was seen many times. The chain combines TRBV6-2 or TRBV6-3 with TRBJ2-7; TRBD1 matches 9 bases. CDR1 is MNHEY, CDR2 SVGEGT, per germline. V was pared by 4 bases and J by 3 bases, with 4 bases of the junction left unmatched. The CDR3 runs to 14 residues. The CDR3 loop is CASSSGTGNYEQYF. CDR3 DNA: TGTGCCAGCAGTTCGGGGACAGGGAACTACGAGCAGTACTTC.

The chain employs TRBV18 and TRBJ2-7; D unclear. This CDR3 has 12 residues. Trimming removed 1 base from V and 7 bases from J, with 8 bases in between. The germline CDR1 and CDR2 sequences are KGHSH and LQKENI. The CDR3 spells CASSPQRQEQYF. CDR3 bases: TGTGCCAGCTCACCACAACGCCAGGAGCAGTACTTC.

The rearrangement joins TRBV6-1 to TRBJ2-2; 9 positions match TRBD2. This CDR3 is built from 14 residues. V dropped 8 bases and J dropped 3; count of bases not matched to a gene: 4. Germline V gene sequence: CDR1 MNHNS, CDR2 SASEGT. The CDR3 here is CASGGGAYTGELFF. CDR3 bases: TGTGCCAGCGGCGGGGGGGCATACACCGGGGAGCTGTTTTTT.